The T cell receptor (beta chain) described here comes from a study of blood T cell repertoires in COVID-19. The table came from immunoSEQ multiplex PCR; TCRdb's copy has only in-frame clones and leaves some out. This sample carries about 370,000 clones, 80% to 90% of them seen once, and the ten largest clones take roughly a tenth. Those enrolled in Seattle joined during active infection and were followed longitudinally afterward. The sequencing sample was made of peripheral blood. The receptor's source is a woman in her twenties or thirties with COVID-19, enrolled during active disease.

The DNA for the CDR3 is TGCGCCAGCAGCCAGGGCAGCTTTAACTATGGCTACACCTTC. Its protein product is CASSQGSFNYGYTF. V gene TRBV4-1 combines with J gene TRBJ1-2; no reliable D call. V dropped 3 bases and J dropped 1 base, with 9 bases sitting between them. CDR3 size: 14 residues. Germline V gene lookup returns CDR1 MGHRA and CDR2 YSYEKL.